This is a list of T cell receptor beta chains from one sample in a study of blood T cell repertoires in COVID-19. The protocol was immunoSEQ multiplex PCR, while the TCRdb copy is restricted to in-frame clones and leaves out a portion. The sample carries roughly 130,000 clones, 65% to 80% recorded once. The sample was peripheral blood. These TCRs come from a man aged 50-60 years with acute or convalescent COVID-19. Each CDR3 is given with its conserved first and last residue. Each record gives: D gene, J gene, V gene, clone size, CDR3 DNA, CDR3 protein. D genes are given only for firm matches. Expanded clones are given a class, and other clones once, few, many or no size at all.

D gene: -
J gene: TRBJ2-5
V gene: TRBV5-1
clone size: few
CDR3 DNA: TGCGCCAGCAGCTTGTCTCTAGCGATAGAGACCCAGTACTTC
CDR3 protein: CASSLSLAIETQYF

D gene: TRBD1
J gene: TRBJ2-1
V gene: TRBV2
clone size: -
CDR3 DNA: TGTGCCAGCAGTGCCGGGACAGGGAAATACAATGAGCAGTTCTTC
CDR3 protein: CASSAGTGKYNEQFF

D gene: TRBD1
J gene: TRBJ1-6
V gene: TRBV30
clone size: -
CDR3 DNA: TGTGCCTGGTCCCGGGACAGCATTAATTCACCCCTCCACTTT
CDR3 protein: CAWSRDSINSPLHF

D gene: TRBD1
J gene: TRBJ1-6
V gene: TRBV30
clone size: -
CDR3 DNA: TGTGCCTGGAGCGGGACAGATAATTCACCCCTCCACTTT
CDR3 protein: CAWSGTDNSPLHF

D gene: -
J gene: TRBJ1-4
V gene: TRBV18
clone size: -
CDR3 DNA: TGTGCCAGCTCACCACCCCAGGGGGAAAAACTGTTTTTT
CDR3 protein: CASSPPQGEKLFF

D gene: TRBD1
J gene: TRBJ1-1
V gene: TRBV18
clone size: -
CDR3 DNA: TGTGCCAGCTCACCCGACAGGGTTGAAGCTTTCTTT
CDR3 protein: CASSPDRVEAFF

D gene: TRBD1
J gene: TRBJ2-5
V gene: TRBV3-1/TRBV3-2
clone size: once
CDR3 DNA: TGTGCCAGCAGCCCCACGTCTCCAAGTGGGACAGACTTAACCCAGTACTTC
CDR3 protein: CASSPTSPSGTDLTQYF

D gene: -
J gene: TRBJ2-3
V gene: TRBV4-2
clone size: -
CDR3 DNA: TGTGCCAGCAGCCAGCGGGGAACAGATACGCAGTATTTT
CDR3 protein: CASSQRGTDTQYF

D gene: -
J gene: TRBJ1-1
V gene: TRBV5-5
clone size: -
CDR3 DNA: TGTGCCAGCAGCAAGGGACAGAACACTGAAGCTTTCTTT
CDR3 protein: CASSKGQNTEAFF

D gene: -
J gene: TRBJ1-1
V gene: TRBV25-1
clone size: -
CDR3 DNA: TGTGCCAGCAATGCTCGCCCCGGCACTGAAGCTTTCTTT
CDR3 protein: CASNARPGTEAFF

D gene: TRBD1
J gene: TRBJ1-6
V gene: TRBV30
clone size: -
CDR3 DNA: TGTGCCTGGAGGATCGACAGGGGGACTTCACCCCTCCACTTT
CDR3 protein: CAWRIDRGTSPLHF

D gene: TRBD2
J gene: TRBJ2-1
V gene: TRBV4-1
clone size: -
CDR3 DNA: TGCGCCAGCAGCCAAGATAGATACAGGACGGGGGGTTACAATGAGCAGTTCTTC
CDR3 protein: CASSQDRYRTGGYNEQFF

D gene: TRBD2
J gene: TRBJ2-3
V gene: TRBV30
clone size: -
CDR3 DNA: TGTGCCTGGAGTCCAGGGACTAGCGGGACGGGGGATACGCAGTATTTT
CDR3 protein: CAWSPGTSGTGDTQYF

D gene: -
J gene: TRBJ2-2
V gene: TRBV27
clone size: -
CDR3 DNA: TGTGCCAGCAGAAAAAGGGCGGGGGCGGCGAACACCGGGGAGCTGTTTTTT
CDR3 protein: CASRKRAGAANTGELFF

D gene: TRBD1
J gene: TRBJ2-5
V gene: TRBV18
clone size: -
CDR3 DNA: TGTGCCAGCTCACCCTTACAGGGGGCCCTCGAGACCCAGTACTTC
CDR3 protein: CASSPLQGALETQYF

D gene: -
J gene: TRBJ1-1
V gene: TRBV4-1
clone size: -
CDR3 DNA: TGCGCCAGCAGCCAACCGGACAGAGTAAACACTGAAGCTTTCTTT
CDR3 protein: CASSQPDRVNTEAFF

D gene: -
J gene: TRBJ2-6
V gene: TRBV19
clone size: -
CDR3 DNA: TGTGCCAGTAGTACCGCCAGGGGCCAGTTGGTCGGTCACTCTGGGGCCAACGTCCTGACTTTC
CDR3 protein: CASSTARGQLVGHSGANVLTF

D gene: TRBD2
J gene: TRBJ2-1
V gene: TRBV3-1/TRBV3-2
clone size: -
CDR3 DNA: TGTGCCAGCAGCCACCTAGCGGGGAAGTCCTACAATGAGCAGTTCTTC
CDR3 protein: CASSHLAGKSYNEQFF

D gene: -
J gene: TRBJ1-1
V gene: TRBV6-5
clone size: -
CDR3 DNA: TGTGCCAGCAGACCCCTATTTGGGAACACTGAAGCTTTCTTT
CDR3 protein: CASRPLFGNTEAFF

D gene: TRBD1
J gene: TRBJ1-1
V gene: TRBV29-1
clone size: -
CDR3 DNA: TGCAGCGTTGAAAAAGGGACAGCGTTGAACACTGAAGCTTTCTTT
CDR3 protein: CSVEKGTALNTEAFF